This is a list of T cell receptor beta chains from one sample in a study of graft-versus-host responses after intestinal transplantation. The protocol was immunoSEQ multiplex PCR, while the TCRdb copy is restricted to in-frame clones and leaves out a portion. The sample records tens of thousands of clones, roughly nine tenths being singletons. The antigens of these receptors remain unknown. This specimen consisted of unstimulated CD4+ T cells sorted from spleen or lymph node cells, obtained before intestinal transplant. The receptors derive from a human donor who received an intestinal transplant. Each CDR3 is given with its conserved first and last residue. D genes are given only for firm matches. Size values are once, few and many counts, or a class for expanded clones, and some rows have none.

NA	TRBV2	TRBD1	TRBJ2-6	TGTGCCAGCAGTGAGACCCTCACAGGGGCTGGGGCCAACGTCCTGACTTTC	CASSETLTGAGANVLTF
once	TRBV28	NA	TRBJ1-2	TGTGCCAGCAGTTTACTACAGGGTAGTGGCTACACCTTC	CASSLLQGSGYTF
NA	TRBV29-1	NA	TRBJ1-2	TGCAGCGTTGGAGCACAGGGAGGGGGTCCTTATGGCTACACCTTC	CSVGAQGGGPYGYTF
NA	TRBV2	TRBD1	TRBJ2-2	TGTGCCAGCAATAAAGAGGACAGGGGGAACACCGGGGAGCTGTTTTTT	CASNKEDRGNTGELFF
NA	TRBV5-8	TRBD1	TRBJ2-3	TGTGCCAGCAGGAGGGACAGGGGGTTGGTTTTTACAGATACGCAGTATTTT	CASRRDRGLVFTDTQYF
NA	TRBV7-2	TRBD2	TRBJ2-3	TGTGCCAGCAGCTCCAGCGGGGGTTTTGTAGATACGCAGTATTTT	CASSSSGGFVDTQYF
NA	TRBV2	TRBD1	TRBJ1-5	TGTGCCAGCGGCCGGGACAGCCTCAATCAGCCCCAGCATTTT	CASGRDSLNQPQHF
NA	TRBV15	TRBD2	TRBJ2-5	TGTGCCACCAGCAGAGCTATAACTAGCGGGCAAGAGACCCAGTACTTC	CATSRAITSGQETQYF
NA	TRBV9	TRBD2	TRBJ2-3	TGTGCCAGCAGCGTGACTAGCGGGGGGTTCACAGATACGCAGTATTTT	CASSVTSGGFTDTQYF
NA	TRBV6-1	NA	TRBJ1-4	TGTGCCAGCAGTGAAGCGGGACATAGGATGTTTTTT	CASSEAGHRMFF
NA	TRBV15	TRBD1	TRBJ2-5	TGTGCCACCAGCAGAGACCCGGGACAGGTACAAGAGACCCAGTACTTC	CATSRDPGQVQETQYF
once	TRBV5-1	NA	TRBJ2-5	TGCGCCAGCAGCCGTGGGGCAGTGAAAGAGACCCAGTACTTC	CASSRGAVKETQYF
NA	TRBV30	NA	TRBJ1-1	TGTGCCTGGGCCTATAACACTGAAGCTTTCTTT	CAWAYNTEAFF
NA	TRBV5-1	TRBD1	TRBJ1-4	TGCGCCAGCAGCCCGACAGGGGAGGGTAATGAAAAACTGTTTTTT	CASSPTGEGNEKLFF
NA	TRBV5-6	TRBD2	TRBJ2-2	TGTGCCAGCAGCTTTACTGGGACTAGCGGGGTCTCCGGGGAGCTGTTTTTT	CASSFTGTSGVSGELFF
NA	TRBV28	TRBD1	TRBJ1-2	TGTGCCAGCAGCAGGGACAGGCTTGGGTTACCCTACACCTTC	CASSRDRLGLPYTF
NA	TRBV5-1	NA	TRBJ2-7	TGCGCCAGCAGCTTGGCCGGACAGAACTACGAGCAGTACTTC	CASSLAGQNYEQYF
NA	TRBV5-6	TRBD2	TRBJ2-7	TGTGCCAGCAGGCCGGGACTAGCTTCCTACGAGCAGTACTTC	CASRPGLASYEQYF
NA	TRBV11-1	NA	TRBJ1-1	TGTGCCAGCAGCGCGACAGAGAACACTGAAGCTTTCTTT	CASSATENTEAFF
NA	TRBV27	TRBD2	TRBJ2-4	TGTGCCAGCAGTTTGAAGCGGGAGGGGTACATTCAGTACTTC	CASSLKREGYIQYF
NA	TRBV18	NA	TRBJ2-7	TGTGCCAGCTCACCCCCCCAGGGCTACGAGCAGTACTTC	CASSPPQGYEQYF
once	TRBV5-1	TRBD1	TRBJ2-7	TGCGCCAGCAGCCCCCGGGACAGGAGTTCCTACGAGCAGTACTTC	CASSPRDRSSYEQYF
NA	TRBV30	NA	TRBJ1-2	TGTGCCTGGAGTGCCCGACGGCAGGCCAGCGGTGGCTACACCTTC	CAWSARRQASGGYTF
NA	TRBV28	NA	TRBJ2-7	TGTGCCAGCAGTTTAGGGGGCGTTAATCCTTTGAGGTCCTACGAGCAGTACTTC	CASSLGGVNPLRSYEQYF
NA	TRBV7-9	NA	TRBJ2-1	TGTGCCAGCAGCTTAGGTGGGCCTACTCAGTTCTTC	CASSLGGPTQFF
NA	TRBV6-1	NA	TRBJ1-1	TGTGCCAGCAGTGTCGGGGGGAAGACTGAAGCTTTCTTT	CASSVGGKTEAFF
NA	TRBV5-1	TRBD2	TRBJ2-1	TGCGCCAGCAGCTTGGATGCGGGGGGGCCGGATGAGCAGTTCTTC	CASSLDAGGPDEQFF
NA	TRBV7-2	TRBD1	TRBJ2-2	TGTGCCAGCTGGCCTATCGACAGGGACCATTACACCGGGGAGCTGTTTTTT	CASWPIDRDHYTGELFF
once	TRBV9	NA	TRBJ1-1	TGTGCCAGCAGCGTAGACACGAACACTGAAGCTTTCTTT	CASSVDTNTEAFF
NA	TRBV28	NA	TRBJ2-3	TGTGCCAGCAAGTCACAGGGATTGGGGACAGATACGCAGTATTTT	CASKSQGLGTDTQYF
NA	TRBV11-2	TRBD2	TRBJ2-2	TGTGCCAGCAGCTTTTTGGGGCTAGCGGCCGTCTCCGGGGAGCTGTTTTTT	CASSFLGLAAVSGELFF
NA	TRBV5-4	TRBD2	TRBJ2-5	TGTGCCAGCAGCTTGGGACTAGCGGAACAAGAGACCCAGTACTTC	CASSLGLAEQETQYF
NA	TRBV11-2	TRBD2	TRBJ2-3	TGTGCCAGCAGCTTAGGCGCTAGCGGGGCCACAGATACGCAGTATTTT	CASSLGASGATDTQYF